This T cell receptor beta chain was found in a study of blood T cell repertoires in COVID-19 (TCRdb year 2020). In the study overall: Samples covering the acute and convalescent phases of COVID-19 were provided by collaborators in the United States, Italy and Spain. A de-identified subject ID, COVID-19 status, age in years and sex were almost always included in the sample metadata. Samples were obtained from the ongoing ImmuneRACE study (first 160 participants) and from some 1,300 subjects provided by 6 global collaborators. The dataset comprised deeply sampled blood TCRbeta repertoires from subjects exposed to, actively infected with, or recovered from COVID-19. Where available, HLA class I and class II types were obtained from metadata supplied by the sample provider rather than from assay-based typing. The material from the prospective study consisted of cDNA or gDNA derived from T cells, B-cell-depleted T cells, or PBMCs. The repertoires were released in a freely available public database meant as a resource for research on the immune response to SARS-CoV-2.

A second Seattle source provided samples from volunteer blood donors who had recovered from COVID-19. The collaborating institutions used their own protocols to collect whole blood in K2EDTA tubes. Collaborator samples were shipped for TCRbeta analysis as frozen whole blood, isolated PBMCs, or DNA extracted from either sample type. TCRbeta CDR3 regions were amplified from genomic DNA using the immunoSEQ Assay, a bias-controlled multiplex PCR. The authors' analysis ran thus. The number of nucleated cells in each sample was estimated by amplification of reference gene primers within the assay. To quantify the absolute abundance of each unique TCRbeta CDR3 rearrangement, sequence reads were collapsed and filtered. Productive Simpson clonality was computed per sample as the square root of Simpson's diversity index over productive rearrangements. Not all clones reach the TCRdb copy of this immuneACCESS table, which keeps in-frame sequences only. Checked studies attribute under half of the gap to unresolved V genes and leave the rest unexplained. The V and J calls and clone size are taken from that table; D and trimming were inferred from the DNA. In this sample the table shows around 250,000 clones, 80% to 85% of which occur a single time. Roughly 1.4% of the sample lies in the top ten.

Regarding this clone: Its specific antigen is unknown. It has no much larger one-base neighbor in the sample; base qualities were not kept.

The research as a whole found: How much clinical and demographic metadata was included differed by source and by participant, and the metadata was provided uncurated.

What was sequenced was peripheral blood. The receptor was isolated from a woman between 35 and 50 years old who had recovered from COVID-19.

The CDR3 is CATSDKAPATNEKLFF. The base sequence is TGTGCCACCAGTGATAAAGCCCCCGCAACTAATGAAAAACTGTTTTTT. In this chain, TRBV24-1 is recombined with TRBJ1-4; the D gene is unclear. From the germline V gene, CDR1 is KGHDR and CDR2 is SFDVKD. Spanning cysteine to phenylalanine, the CDR3 consists of 16 amino acids. Only the CDR3 part of the read is kept: 48 bases, read in frame from the first base. V is shortened by 3 bases, J by 0 bases, and the region joining them spans 10 bases.